The sequence of this TCR beta chain was determined in a study of T-cell reconstitution after alpha-beta-depleted transplantation in children. General observations from the study: Recipient T cells and thymic progenitors that survived gave rise to the high TCRbeta diversity observed at day 60 in some patients. T cells produced anew were the main source of T-cell counts and diversity one year after transplant. Several hundred rapidly expanded clones from non-depleted graft cells reportedly supplied alpha-beta T cells about two months post-transplant.

This CDR3 is built from 15 residues. Deletions cut 4 bases from V and 0 bases from J, with 14 bases between. CDR1 and CDR2 (germline): SGHRS, YFSETQ. This clonotype was counted ten times or more. The antigen is unknown. The library targeted TCRbeta and was prepared with unique molecular identifiers. Each CDR3 protein gets one entry after TCRdb re-called the PCR reads with MiXCR. This sample has about 230,000 distinct CDR3 sequences, with 11% found just once. The V gene is TRBV5-1, the J gene TRBJ2-7; D assignment may be TRBD1 or TRBD2 (6 bases each). This clonotype was obtained from a child under two years old with acute myeloid leukemia, due to receive a stem cell transplant. The starting material was PBMCs, obtained before TCRalphabeta/CD19-depleted stem cell transplant. The CDR3 loop reads CASSPRGASSYEQYF. CDR3 DNA: TGCGCCAGCAGCCCGAGGGGGGCCAGCTCCTACGAGCAGTACTTC.